The 23 T cell receptor beta chains listed next were all sequenced from one sample in a study of early T cells in non-severe SARS-CoV-2 infection. MiXCR was run by TCRdb on the 5' RACE reads, yielding one entry per CDR3 protein. The profile covers just over 65,000 distinct CDR3 sequences, with 13% appearing a single time and roughly 8.7% taken by the ten largest. Sequenced: whole blood. Receptors were obtained from an adult who was a healthcare worker with PCR-confirmed SARS-CoV-2 infection or an uninfected control (not recorded which).

This clonotype was found a few times. The V and J genes are TRBV6-4 and TRBJ2-1; tentatively, D is TRBD2 (5 bases). Germline V lookup: CDR1 MRHNA, CDR2 SNTAGT. Trimming removed 0 bases from V and 2 bases from J, with 8 bases in between. This CDR3 has 15 amino acids. CDR3 amino acids: CASSDSGLPYNEQFF. In DNA form, the CDR3 reads TGTGCCAGCAGTGACTCTGGACTCCCCTACAATGAGCAGTTCTTC.

The sample holds many counts of this clonotype. The rearrangement uses TRBV9 and TRBJ1-5; TRBD1 matches 7 bases. The V gene end was trimmed by 2 bases and the J gene end by 6 bases; junction bases not matched to a gene: 8. The germline CDR1 and CDR2 sequences are SGDLS and YYNGEE. CDR3 size: 15 residues. CDR3 loop: CASSVRQGFIQPQHF. In DNA, the CDR3 is TGTGCCAGCAGCGTTAGACAGGGTTTCATTCAGCCCCAGCATTTT.

This clonotype has a handful of counts. The CDR3 region is CSAREVGFSGQPQHF. The DNA of the CDR3 is TGCAGTGCTAGAGAGGTCGGTTTTAGCGGTCAGCCCCAGCATTTT. J is TRBJ1-5 and V is TRBV20-1; no definite D call. CDR1 is DFQATT, CDR2 SNEGSKA, per germline (reference sequence). V lost 0 bases, J lost 6 bases, and 15 bases lay in between. CDR3 length: 15 amino acids.

V and J are TRBV6-6 and TRBJ2-2, with D unclear. Germline V gene sequence: CDR1 MNHNY, CDR2 SVGAGI (reference sequence). The CDR3 covers 13 residues. Trimming pared 5 bases from V and 11 bases from J, leaving 15 bases between. This CDR3 reads CASSPLVRAELFF. In nucleotides, the CDR3 is TGTGCCAGCAGTCCCCTTGTAAGAGCTGAGCTGTTTTTT.

This clonotype was detected ten times or more. The rearrangement joins TRBV29-1 to TRBJ2-1; D is unclear. CDR3 size: 14 residues. CDR1 SQVTM and CDR2 ANQGSEA come from the germline V gene. V dropped 4 bases and J dropped 0 bases, with 10 bases sitting between them. CDR3 nucleotides: TGCAGCGTTGTGATCTTTCTCTCCTACAATGAGCAGTTCTTC. It translates to CSVVIFLSYNEQFF.

This clonotype was counted between two and nine times. The chain links TRBV25-1 to TRBJ2-2; TRBD1 aligns across 7 bases. CDR1 and CDR2 from the germline V gene are MGHDK and SYGVNS. J lost 3 bases, V lost 2 bases, and 6 bases had no gene match. The CDR3 is made up of 16 amino acids. CDR3 in amino acids: CASSEVGGRHTGELFF. The CDR3 DNA sequence: TGTGCCAGCAGTGAAGTAGGGGGCCGGCACACCGGGGAGCTGTTTTTT. Looking up the rest from reference TRBV25-1 and TRBJ2-2 gives the full variable domain: EADIYQTPRYLVIGTGKKITLECSQTMGHDKMYWYQQDPGMELHLIHYSYGVNSTEKGDLSSESTVSRIRTEHFPLTLESARPSHTSQYLCASSEVGGRHTGELFFGEGSRLTVL.

The rearrangement uses TRBV29-1 and TRBJ2-7; 7 bases are a match to TRBD1. CDR3 length: 12 amino acids. J gave up 4 bases and V 2 bases, and 2 bases lay outside the gene matches. In germline, CDR1 is SQVTM, CDR2 ANQGSEA. Written as DNA, the CDR3 is TGCAGCGTTGAAACAGGGGTATACGAGCAGTACTTC. It is translated as CSVETGVYEQYF.

In its sample, this clonotype was seen a few times. The V gene is TRBV29-1, the J gene TRBJ2-7; 7 nucleotides match TRBD1. The V and J ends lost 7 bases and 5 bases, in that order; junction bases with no gene match: 8. The CDR3 covers 12 residues. Germline V lookup: CDR1 SQVTM, CDR2 ANQGSEA. The CDR3: CSGRTGVDEQYF. CDR3 nucleotide sequence: TGCAGCGGCCGGACAGGAGTCGACGAGCAGTACTTC.

CDR3 sequence reads: CASSLDLPYGYTF. The CDR3 bases are TGCGCCAGCAGCTTGGACCTCCCCTATGGCTACACCTTC. This chain links TRBV5-1 with TRBJ1-2; the D is unclear. Trimming shortened V by 0 bases and J by 4 bases, and 7 bases separated the two germline ends. CDR3 size: 13 residues. Germline assignment: CDR1 SGHRS and CDR2 YFSETQ.

This clonotype was seen a few times. The chain couples TRBV28 to TRBJ2-7; D might be TRBD1 (6 bases). Germline V CDR1 and CDR2: MDHEN, SYDVKM. CDR3 length equals 15 residues. V lost 4 bases to trimming and J lost 0 bases, with 13 bases between them. The CDR3 bases are TGTGCCAGCAGTTCTCCGGGACATCTCTCCTACGAGCAGTACTTC. It is translated as CASSSPGHLSYEQYF.

Only a few counts were recorded for this clonotype. The chain joins TRBV11-2 to TRBJ2-5; D is unresolved. The germline V gene encodes CDR1 SGHAT and CDR2 FQNNGV. CDR3 length equals 16 residues. V shed 5 bases and J shed 3 bases, with 19 bases lying between them. The CDR3 bases are TGTGCCAGCAGCCCATGGGCCCGAGATGGTGAAGAGACCCAGTACTTC. Encoded protein: CASSPWARDGEETQYF.

The sample holds a few counts of this clonotype. The J gene is TRBJ2-1, the V gene TRBV5-5, with a possible D match to TRBD2 (5 bases). CDR1 SGHKS and CDR2 YYEKEE come from the germline V gene (reference sequence). The CDR3 contains 13 residues. Trimming removed 3 bases from V and 8 bases from J, with 12 bases in between. The CDR3 here is CASSSIPRDEQFF. CDR3 nucleotides: TGTGCCAGCAGCTCGATCCCGAGGGATGAGCAGTTCTTC.

Only a few counts were recorded for this clonotype. The chain links TRBV29-1 to TRBJ2-5; D is undetermined. The CDR3 totals 14 residues. The V gene's germline CDR1 is SQVTM and CDR2 ANQGSEA. The V end was cut by 5 bases, the J end by 4 bases, with 17 bases between. The CDR3 DNA sequence: TGCAGCGTTTTGCCGACCGGAACTCCAGAGACCCAGTACTTC. Protein sequence: CSVLPTGTPETQYF.

The rearrangement uses TRBV11-2 and TRBJ2-1; 7 positions agree with TRBD1. Germline-derived CDR1 and CDR2 are SGHAT and FQNNGV. Trimming removed 6 bases from V and 4 bases from J; junction bases left unmatched: 12. CDR3 size: 16 residues. For the CDR3, the DNA is TGTGCCAGCAGTTCAATCGGTGGACAGGCTTACAATGAGCAGTTCTTC. Translation gives CASSSIGGQAYNEQFF.

This clonotype came up many times. Since no conserved phenylalanine or tryptophan closes the CDR3, a read error is the likely cause. It is unclear where the CDR3 begins or ends on the DNA, so no DNA is shown, and the CDR3 is as TCRdb lists it. Here the CDR3 reads CASNSLGTSGALS. The chain joins TRBV27 to TRBJ2-7; the table's D gene call, TRBD2, was not cross checked with the DNA. The CDR3 has 13 amino acids, counting both end residues. CDR1 is MNHEY and CDR2 is SMNVEV in the germline V gene (reference sequence).

This clonotype showed up many times. The chain is built from TRBV5-1 and TRBJ1-5; no reliable D call. Trimming took 7 bases from V and 5 from J, leaving 13 bases between them. The length of the CDR3 is 13 residues. CDR1 and CDR2 from the germline V gene are SGHRS and YFSETQ. DNA of the CDR3: TGCGCCAGCGAGGGAAGGTACCATCAGCCCCAGCATTTT. Protein sequence: CASEGRYHQPQHF.

V usage is TRBV13 and J usage is TRBJ2-5; D not resolved. Per the germline V gene, CDR1 is PRHDT and CDR2 is FYEKMQ (reference sequence). This CDR3 contains 13 residues. V was pared by 4 bases and J by 1 base, with 7 bases between. CDR3 sequence (DNA): TGTGCCAGCAGCTCGGACGGCCAAGAGACCCAGTACTTC. This codes for CASSSDGQETQYF. The whole variable domain, filled in from reference TRBV13 and TRBJ2-5, reads AAGVIQSPRHLIKEKRETATLKCYPIPRHDTVYWYQQGPGQDPQFLISFYEKMQSDKGSIPDRFSAQQFSDYHSELNMSSLELGDSALYFCASSSDGQETQYFGPGTRLLVL.

This clonotype was observed at least ten times. The chain carries TRBV12-3 or TRBV12-4 and TRBJ1-2, with a tentative D call TRBD1 (5 bases). CDR3 size: 15 residues. V shed 6 bases and J shed 4 bases, with 18 bases lying between them. The CDR3 DNA reads TGTGCCAGCAGGATAACGGGACTCCTTAGCTATGGCTACACCTTC. It specifies CASRITGLLSYGYTF.

The rearrangement links TRBV28 to TRBJ1-1; TRBD1 agrees at 8 bases. There are 16 residues in the CDR3. After removal of 7 bases from V and 1 base from J, the junction contained 11 bases not matched to a gene. In germline, CDR1 is MDHEN, CDR2 SYDVKM. In DNA form, the CDR3 reads TGTGCCAGCACCGAAATCACCGGGACAGGGAACACTGAAGCTTTCTTT. Protein sequence: CASTEITGTGNTEAFF.

Only a few counts were recorded for this clonotype. The chain joins TRBV25-1 to TRBJ1-3; weak D call: TRBD1 (5 bases). Per the germline V gene, CDR1 is MGHDK and CDR2 is SYGVNS. The CDR3 is 14 amino acids. Trimming pared 5 bases from V and 4 bases from J, leaving 12 bases between. The CDR3 sequence is CASSPSGQGNTIYF. The DNA for the CDR3 is TGTGCCAGCAGTCCGTCGGGGCAAGGAAACACCATATATTTT.

This chain links TRBV4-2 with TRBJ2-5; tentatively, D is TRBD1 (6 bases). Germline loops: CDR1 LGHNA, CDR2 YNFKEQ. The CDR3 is made up of 13 amino acids. Trimming removed 3 bases at V and 3 bases at J, with 8 bases between. CDR3 DNA sequence: TGTGCCAGCAGCCAGGCAGGGGAAGAGACCCAGTACTTC. Translating gives CASSQAGEETQYF.

This clonotype has just a few counts. One end of the junction fails to match germline, which may point to a read error. V and J are TRBV7-7 and TRBJ2-5; the match to TRBD1 covers 10 bases. Germline loops: CDR1 SSHAT, CDR2 FNYEAQ (reference sequence). This CDR3 contains 13 residues. The DNA of the CDR3 is TGTGCTAGCAGCTTGGACAGGGGGGGGACCCAGTACTTC. It yields the protein CASSLDRGGTQYF.

This clonotype has at least ten counts. The rearrangement uses TRBV5-6 and TRBJ2-1; perhaps TRBD2 as D (5 bases). The CDR3 is made up of 19 amino acids. V lost 6 bases to trimming and J lost 1 base, with 26 bases between them. CDR1 and CDR2 (germline): SGHDT, YYEEEE. The CDR3 spells CASTPTLKFTPGSYNEQFF. The CDR3 DNA reads TGTGCCAGCACCCCAACCCTCAAATTCACACCGGGGTCCTACAATGAGCAGTTCTTC.